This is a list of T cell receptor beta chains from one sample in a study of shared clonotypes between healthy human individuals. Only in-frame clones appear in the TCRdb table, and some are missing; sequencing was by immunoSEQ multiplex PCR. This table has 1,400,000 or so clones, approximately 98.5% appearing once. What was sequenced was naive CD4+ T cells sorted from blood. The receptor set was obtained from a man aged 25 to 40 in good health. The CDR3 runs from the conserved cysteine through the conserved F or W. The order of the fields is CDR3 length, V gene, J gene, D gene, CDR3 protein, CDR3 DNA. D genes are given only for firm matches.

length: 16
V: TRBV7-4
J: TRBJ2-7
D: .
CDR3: CASSPAGTALSYEQYF
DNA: TGTGCCAGCAGCCCAGCGGGGACAGCACTCTCCTACGAGCAGTACTTC

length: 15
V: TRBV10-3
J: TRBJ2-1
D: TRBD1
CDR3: CAATRQGKKNDEQFF
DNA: TGTGCCGCTACGAGACAGGGAAAGAAGAATGATGAGCAGTTCTTC

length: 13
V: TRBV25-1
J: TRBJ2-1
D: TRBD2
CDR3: CASRASGTGEQFF
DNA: TGTGCCAGCAGGGCTAGCGGGACTGGTGAGCAGTTCTTC

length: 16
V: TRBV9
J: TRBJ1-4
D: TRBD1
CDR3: CASSVGLRGQDEKLFF
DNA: TGTGCCAGCAGCGTAGGACTAAGGGGGCAGGATGAAAAACTGTTTTTT

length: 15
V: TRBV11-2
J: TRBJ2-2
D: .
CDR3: CASSRGDRSTGELFF
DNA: TGTGCCAGCAGCCGGGGCGACAGGAGTACCGGGGAGCTGTTTTTT

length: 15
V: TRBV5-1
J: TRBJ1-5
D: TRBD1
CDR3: CASRTGGDSNQPQHF
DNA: TGCGCCAGCAGGACAGGGGGCGATAGCAATCAGCCCCAGCATTTT

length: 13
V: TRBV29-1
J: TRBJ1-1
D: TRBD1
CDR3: CSVEKTGGTEAFF
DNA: TGCAGCGTAGAAAAGACAGGGGGGACTGAAGCTTTCTTT

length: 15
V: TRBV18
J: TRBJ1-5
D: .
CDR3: CASSPGTAGNQPQHF
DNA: TGTGCCAGCTCACCCGGAACGGCGGGCAATCAGCCCCAGCATTTT

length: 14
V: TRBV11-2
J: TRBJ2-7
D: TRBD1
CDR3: CASSFYGQGDEQYF
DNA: TGTGCCAGCAGTTTTTACGGACAGGGGGACGAGCAGTACTTC

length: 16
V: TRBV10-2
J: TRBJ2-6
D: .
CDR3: CASGERTGLGANVLTF
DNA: TGCGCCAGCGGGGAGAGAACAGGGCTTGGGGCCAACGTCCTGACTTTC